This entry concerns a single T cell receptor beta chain. This sample stems from a study of blood T cell repertoires in COVID-19. The length of the CDR3 is 12 residues. CDR1 is SGDLS and CDR2 is YYNGEE in the germline V gene. V gave up 5 bases and J gave up 3 bases, with 9 bases separating them. Assay used: immunoSEQ multiplex PCR; TCRdb lists only in-frame clones, some missing. The data contain 110,000 to 150,000 clones, 75% to 90% of them singletons. This clonotype originated in a man aged 55 to 70 who had recovered from COVID-19. The material sequenced was PBMCs or T cells enriched from blood (not recorded which). The genes are TRBV9 and TRBJ2-7; perhaps TRBD2 as D (5 bases). CDR3 loop: CASSRTSYEQYF. CDR3 bases: TGTGCCAGCAGTCGAACTAGCTACGAGCAGTACTTC. Supplemented by reference TRBV9 and TRBJ2-7, the full variable domain reads DSGVTQTPKHLITATGQRVTLRCSPRSGDLSVYWYQQSLDQGLQFLIQYYNGEERAKGNILERFSAQQFPDLHSELNLSSLELGDSALYFCASSRTSYEQYFGPGTRLTVT.